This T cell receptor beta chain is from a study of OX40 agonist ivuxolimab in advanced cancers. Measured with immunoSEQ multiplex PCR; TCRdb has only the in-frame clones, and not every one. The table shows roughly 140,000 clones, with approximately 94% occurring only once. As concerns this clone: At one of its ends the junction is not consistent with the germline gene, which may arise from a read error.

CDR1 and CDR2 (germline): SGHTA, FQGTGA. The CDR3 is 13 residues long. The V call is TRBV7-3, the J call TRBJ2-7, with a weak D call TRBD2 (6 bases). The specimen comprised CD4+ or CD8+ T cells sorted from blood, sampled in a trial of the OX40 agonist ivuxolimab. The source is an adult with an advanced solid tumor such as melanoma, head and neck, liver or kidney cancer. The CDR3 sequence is CASSLTSEGLCHF. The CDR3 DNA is TGTGCCAGCAGCTTAACCTCGGAGGGATTATGTCACTTC.